This TCR beta chain was observed in a study of T cell changes during pregnancy in multiple sclerosis. Using immunoSEQ multiplex PCR, the repertoire was profiled, and TCRdb retains in-frame clones only, with some absent. This sample has about 44,000 clones; around 90% occur once, and the top ten carry about 0.65%. There are 14 residues in the CDR3. Trimming took off 2 bases at V and 4 bases at J, with 9 bases between the two ends. Germline V gives CDR1 LNHDA, CDR2 SQIVND (reference sequence). This clonotype was obtained from a female donor with multiple sclerosis, enrolled in a pregnancy study. The chain combines TRBV19 with TRBJ1-5; D not resolved. The starting material was CD4+ T cells from peripheral blood mononuclear cells, obtained before pregnancy. The DNA of the CDR3 is TGTGCCAGTAGTATAAGTCGGGTGAATCAGCCCCAGCATTTT. It translates to CASSISRVNQPQHF.